This TCR beta chain derives from a study of OX40 agonist ivuxolimab in advanced cancers. This CDR3 region has 15 residues. V shed 3 bases, J shed 5 bases, and the junction held 6 bases outside the gene matches. CDR1 and CDR2 from the germline V gene are SGHTA and FQGTGA. Whole-study results and caveats: Expanded clones were, on average, more numerous in CD8+ T cells than in CD4+.

This clone was recorded only once. Its specificity is unknown. The table came from immunoSEQ multiplex PCR; TCRdb's copy has only in-frame clones and leaves some out. Of around 84,000 clones in the sample, approximately 84% were seen once. The rearrangement links TRBV7-3 to TRBJ1-2; 10 bases map to TRBD1. The sample was CD4+ or CD8+ T cells sorted from blood, taken in a trial of the OX40 agonist ivuxolimab. This receptor was taken from an adult with an advanced solid tumor such as melanoma, head and neck, liver or kidney cancer. The CDR3 sequence is CASSLPGQGIYGYTF. The CDR3 DNA reads TGTGCCAGCAGCTTGCCGGGACAGGGGATTTATGGCTACACCTTC.